The clone carrying this T cell receptor beta chain was counted between two and nine times. The sample comes from a study of response to subunit inactivated influenza vaccine. TCRdb re-called the RT-PCR reads through MiXCR, storing one row per CDR3 protein. Of roughly 500,000 distinct CDR3 sequences detected, roughly 25% appear once; the ten largest clones hold 2.5% to 3.5%. These data were likewise used in another study, on T cells expressing NK-cell markers. That work contributes: Making the TCR beta cDNA relied on 5'RACE template switching with UMIs. With respect to HCMV, most of the eight sequenced donors were seropositive, and one was seronegative. Among CD8+ T cells from five or six donors, dominant NKG2C+ clonotypes accounted for roughly 1.0-7.0%. In a few donors, these clonotypes also led the CD3+CD56-NKG2C+ fraction. There remained a lack of clarity about HCMV specificity of expanded NKG2C+ T cell clones.

The sample was CD4+ T cells sorted from PBMCs, taken 11 to 12 days after vaccination. The TCR comes from a man aged 50 to 60 who received an inactivated influenza vaccine.

The CDR3 sequence: CASSSDRFYEQYF. DNA of the CDR3: TGTGCCAGCAGTTCGGACAGGTTCTACGAGCAGTACTTC. The chain couples TRBV7-2 to TRBJ2-7; 7 bases are shared with TRBD1. The CDR3 is 13 residues long. Germline V lookup: CDR1 SGHTA, CDR2 FQGNSA. Trimming took 6 bases from V and 3 from J; bases not matched to a gene: 5.